Each of the 30 T cell receptor beta chains below was sequenced from the same sample in a study of HIV-infected patients and healthy controls. Alpha and beta constant-region primers primed reverse transcription of around 540 ng RNA. Alpha and beta chain libraries were made separately by chain-specific third strand synthesis with multiplexing indices. One entry per CDR3 protein results from TCRdb running MiXCR on the 5' RACE reads. The sample consists of around 2,300 distinct CDR3 sequences, over 11% of them appearing once. Antiretroviral therapy had run roughly three months, about 14 weeks, before follow-up blood collection. Whole blood was used without fractionation, so all unsorted peripheral T cells were included. This sample comprised blood, obtained during antiretroviral therapy. The receptor source for this set is an adult with HIV infection.

This clonotype rates as large. The chain links TRBV14 to TRBJ2-7; 7 bases fit TRBD2. CDR1 is SGHDN, CDR2 FVKESK, per germline. Unmatched junction bases numbered 8, after V lost 3 bases and J lost 0 bases. The CDR3 extends over 16 amino acids. CDR3 nucleotides: TGTGCCAGCAGCCAGGACTTCAGCGGGAACTCCTACGAGCAGTACTTC. It is translated as CASSQDFSGNSYEQYF.

Turning to this clonotype: A read error may be the cause here, since a much bigger clone is one base away. The chain joins TRBV6-6 to TRBJ1-2, with no clear D. The CDR3 spans 16 residues. CDR1 is MNHNY, CDR2 SVGAGI, per germline (reference sequence). The V gene lost 0 bases and the J gene lost 5 bases, with 16 bases spanning the gap. CDR3 DNA sequence: TGTGCCAGCAGTTACTCGAGTCGGCAGGTGGATTATGGCTACACCTTC. This translates into CASSYSSRQVDYGYTF.

This clonotype ranks as medium-sized. The chain has TRBV9 and TRBJ1-1; TRBD1 is a possible D gene (6 bases). V was shortened by 1 base and J by 1 base, with 11 bases between the two germline ends. Germline loops: CDR1 SGDLS, CDR2 YYNGEE. This CDR3 spans 15 amino acids. CDR3 residues: CASSVRGNGNTEAFF. CDR3 bases: TGTGCCAGCAGCGTAAGGGGGAATGGGAACACTGAAGCTTTCTTT.

This clonotype is categorized as medium-sized (0.01 to 0.1%). The chain combines TRBV5-1 with TRBJ1-1; 9 bases line up with TRBD1. Unmatched junction bases numbered 8, after V lost 5 bases and J lost 0 bases. This CDR3 is 16 amino acids long. CDR1 SGHRS and CDR2 YFSETQ come from the germline V gene. CDR3 in DNA: TGCGCCAGCAGAGGACAGGGGTGGTGGATGAACACTGAAGCTTTCTTT. Encoded protein: CASRGQGWWMNTEAFF.

This clonotype is labeled as medium-sized. This chain joins TRBV14 and TRBJ2-7, with D perhaps TRBD1 (6 bases). This CDR3 contains 13 residues. Trimming removed 6 bases from V and 6 bases from J, with 15 bases in between. The germline gives CDR1 SGHDN, CDR2 FVKESK. CDR3 region: CASSAYRVGEQYF. The CDR3 DNA reads as TGTGCCAGCAGTGCATACAGGGTTGGCGAGCAGTACTTC.

This clonotype appeared many times. V gene TRBV19 combines with J gene TRBJ1-1, with D possibly being TRBD1 (6 bases). The CDR3 is made up of 13 amino acids. Trimming pared 4 bases from V and 5 bases from J, leaving 11 bases between. CDR1 is LNHDA and CDR2 is SQIVND in the germline V gene (reference sequence). CDR3 DNA: TGTGCCAGTAGTAATATAGGGGGGACTGAAGCTTTCTTT. Translated: CASSNIGGTEAFF.

CDR3: CSAPGQNTGELFF. The CDR3 DNA reads as TGCAGTGCCCCGGGACAGAACACCGGGGAGCTGTTTTTT. This chain uses TRBV20-1 with TRBJ2-2, with D perhaps matching TRBD1 (6 bases). Germline V gives CDR1 DFQATT, CDR2 SNEGSKA (reference sequence). CDR3 size: 13 residues. The V end was cut by 6 bases, the J end by 1 base, with 9 bases between.

This clonotype is labeled medium-sized. This sequence joins TRBV18 and TRBJ2-2; D unresolved. The CDR3 covers 14 residues. The germline gives CDR1 KGHSH, CDR2 LQKENI. V was clipped by 2 bases and J by 1 base, with 5 bases between them. Here the CDR3 reads CASSPSGNTGELFF. CDR3 sequence (DNA): TGTGCCAGCTCACCATCAGGGAACACCGGGGAGCTGTTTTTT.

By proportion, this clonotype is medium-sized. This sequence joins TRBV5-1 and TRBJ1-1; D gene ambiguous. The CDR3 has 14 amino acids. Trimming removed 0 bases from V and 4 bases from J, with 10 bases in between. In germline, CDR1 is SGHRS, CDR2 YFSETQ. The CDR3 region is CASSLGQAGTEAFF. As DNA, the CDR3 is TGCGCCAGCAGCTTGGGTCAGGCGGGCACTGAAGCTTTCTTT.

This clonotype is classed as medium-sized. This rearrangement joins TRBV27 to TRBJ2-3, with D unresolved. The V end was cut by 3 bases, the J end by 5 bases, with 6 bases between. The germline V gene has CDR1 MNHEY and CDR2 SMNVEV (reference sequence). This CDR3 has 12 residues. CDR3 residues: CASSFRGDTQYF. In nucleotides, the CDR3 is TGTGCCAGCAGTTTTCGCGGAGATACGCAGTATTTT.

In its sample, this clonotype ranks as medium-sized. This chain joins TRBV2 and TRBJ1-1; TRBD1 aligns across 8 bases. The CDR3 length is 14 residues. With 4 bases clipped from V and 3 bases from J, the junction kept 4 bases outside the gene matches. Germline CDR1 is SNHLY and CDR2 is FYNNEI. CDR3: CASSVDRVDTEAFF. The CDR3 bases are TGTGCCAGCAGTGTGGACAGGGTTGACACTGAAGCTTTCTTT.

In its sample, this clonotype is large. This rearrangement joins TRBV7-8 to TRBJ1-1; weak D call: TRBD1 (5 bases). Germline assignment: CDR1 SGHVS and CDR2 FQNEAQ. CDR3 size: 18 residues. The V and J ends lost 5 bases and 4 bases respectively, with 26 bases between them. The CDR3: CASSLAIVGAKGSTEAFF. CDR3 nucleotides: TGTGCCAGCAGCCTTGCAATCGTTGGGGCTAAGGGATCCACTGAAGCTTTCTTT.

In this sample, this clonotype is medium-sized. CDR3 coding DNA: TGTGCCAGCAGCCACATGCCCAGAGTGGGGGTTACTACAATGAGTCCCCCGCAGTTCTTC. Translating it yields CASSHMPRVGVTTMSPPQFF. The chain uses TRBV14 and TRBJ2-1; TRBD1 or TRBD2 may be the D gene (5 bases each). The CDR3 loop spans 20 amino acids. Germline V gives CDR1 SGHDN, CDR2 FVKESK. V lost 3 bases and J 12 bases, leaving 36 bases between the germline ends.

This clonotype is medium-sized in the sample. The chain recombines TRBV2 with TRBJ2-5; D unclear. The CDR3 is made up of 14 amino acids. V shed 6 bases and J shed 1 base, with 12 bases lying between them. CDR1 is SNHLY, CDR2 FYNNEI, per germline. The CDR3 reads CASRLARFQETQYF. The CDR3, as DNA: TGTGCCAGCAGGTTAGCCCGATTCCAAGAGACCCAGTACTTC.

This clonotype was counted many times. The chain couples TRBV20-1 to TRBJ2-2, with 10 bases identical to TRBD2. Germline V CDR1 and CDR2: DFQATT, SNEGSKA (reference sequence). The ends lost 6 bases at V and 3 bases at J; junction bases unmatched: 7. The CDR3 totals 15 residues. CDR3 nucleotides: TGCAGTGCAATTAGGAGCGGGAGGGACACCGGGGAGCTGTTTTTT. This gives the protein CSAIRSGRDTGELFF.

To note about this clonotype: A much bigger clone sits one base away, suggesting this may be a read error. This chain joins TRBV19 and TRBJ1-2; no definite D call. The V gene lost 5 bases and the J gene lost 0 bases, with 10 bases spanning the gap. There are 14 residues in the CDR3. Germline CDR1 reads LNHDA; CDR2 reads SQIVND (reference sequence). The DNA for the CDR3 is TGTGCCAGTAGTGTCACGGCATCTAACTATGGCTACACCTTC. Residues: CASSVTASNYGYTF.

This clonotype is categorized as medium-sized. This rearrangement joins TRBV6-6 to TRBJ1-1; D remains unclear. The CDR3 sequence is 15 residues long. Germline V lookup: CDR1 MNHNY, CDR2 SVGAGI (reference sequence). The V end was cut by 4 bases, the J end by 0 bases, with 12 bases between. In DNA form, the CDR3 reads TGTGCCAGCAGTTCCCGAGGAGCGATGAACACTGAAGCTTTCTTT. Its translation is CASSSRGAMNTEAFF.

The chain combines TRBV6-5 with TRBJ1-2; 10 bases are a match to TRBD1. J lost 3 bases, V lost 5 bases, and 9 bases had no gene match. CDR3 size: 16 residues. Looked up from germline, CDR1 is MNHEY and CDR2 is SVGAGI. This CDR3 is CASSPVTGTGDYGYTF. In DNA form, the CDR3 reads TGTGCCAGCAGTCCCGTGACCGGGACAGGGGACTATGGCTACACCTTC.

By proportion, this clonotype is large. J is TRBJ2-1 and V is TRBV27, with unresolved D. This CDR3 contains 12 residues. Trimming pared 2 bases from V and 15 bases from J, leaving 14 bases between. Per the germline V gene, CDR1 is MNHEY and CDR2 is SMNVEV (reference sequence). The CDR3 DNA reads TGTGCCAGCAGTTTAAGACGGAGTGGGTTGTTCTTC. It translates to CASSLRRSGLFF.

Within the sample, this clonotype is medium-sized. The gene calls are TRBV27 and TRBJ1-4, with 7 bases matching TRBD1. The trim removed 1 base at V and 0 bases at J, leaving 8 bases unmatched. Germline V gene lookup returns CDR1 MNHEY and CDR2 SMNVEV (reference sequence). The CDR3 loop spans 18 amino acids. Here the CDR3 reads CASSLWYSGQPTNEKLFF. The CDR3 DNA follows: TGTGCCAGCAGTTTATGGTATTCGGGACAGCCAACTAATGAAAAACTGTTTTTT.

The J gene is TRBJ2-1, the V gene TRBV13; 9 positions match TRBD2. The V and J ends lost 10 bases and 8 bases, in that order; junction bases with no gene match: 6. CDR1 and CDR2 (germline): PRHDT, FYEKMQ (reference sequence). The CDR3 loop spans 12 amino acids. CDR3 coding DNA: TGTGCCACTGCGCGGGAGGGTTATGAGCAGTTCTTC. This codes for CATAREGYEQFF.

This clonotype counts as medium-sized (0.01 to 0.1%). The chain recombines TRBV20-1 with TRBJ1-1; tentative D call: TRBD1 (6 bases). This CDR3 is built from 14 residues. V was shortened by 0 bases and J by 3 bases, with 11 bases between the two germline ends. The germline gives CDR1 DFQATT, CDR2 SNEGSKA (reference sequence). The CDR3 is CSARDPGGHTEAFF. As DNA, the CDR3 is TGCAGTGCTAGAGATCCGGGGGGCCACACTGAAGCTTTCTTT.

This clonotype is labeled medium-sized. The chain's CDR3 is CASSLLAYGYTF. CDR3 in DNA: TGTGCCAGCAGCTTATTGGCCTATGGCTACACCTTC. This chain joins TRBV11-3 and TRBJ1-2; no definite D call. Germline values: CDR1 SGHNT, CDR2 YENEEA. This CDR3 has 12 amino acids. Trimming pared 2 bases from V and 4 bases from J, leaving 5 bases between. The full variable domain, in which reference TRBV11-3 and TRBJ1-2 provide the parts outside the CDR3, is EAGVVQSPRYKIIEKKQPVAFWCNPISGHNTLYWYLQNLGQGPELLIRYENEEAVDDSQLPKDRFSAERLKGVDSTLKIQPAELGDSAVYLCASSLLAYGYTFGSGTRLTVV.

By share, this clonotype counts as medium-sized. The chain has TRBV20-1 and TRBJ2-2; 9 nucleotides match TRBD2. Germline CDR1 reads DFQATT; CDR2 reads SNEGSKA (reference sequence). The trim removed 0 bases at V and 1 base at J, leaving 3 bases unmatched. This CDR3 has 16 residues. CDR3 sequence: CSARDLTSGNTGELFF. As DNA, the CDR3 is TGCAGTGCTAGAGATTTGACTAGCGGGAACACCGGGGAGCTGTTTTTT.

In its sample, this clonotype ranks as medium-sized. This chain connects TRBV6-5 to TRBJ2-7; D uncertain. Trimming took 8 bases from V and 6 from J, leaving 14 bases between them. This CDR3 has 12 residues. Germline values: CDR1 MNHEY, CDR2 SVGAGI. The CDR3 reads CASSPGPGEQYF. CDR3 bases: TGTGCCAGCTCCCCGGGCCCGGGCGAGCAGTACTTC.

On this clonotype itself: The junction does not match germline at one end; this may be a read error. The V gene is TRBV9, the J gene TRBJ2-3; TRBD1 or TRBD2 may be the D gene (5 bases each). The CDR3 consists of 16 residues. The germline V gene has CDR1 SGDLS and CDR2 YYNGEE. In DNA, the CDR3 is TGTGCCAGTAGCGTCACAGGTCGTCTAAGCACAGATACGCAGTATTTT. Its translation: CASSVTGRLSTDTQYF.

This clonotype is classed as medium-sized (0.01 to 0.1%). This sequence joins TRBV4-1 and TRBJ1-6, with D perhaps matching TRBD1 (5 bases). Germline CDR1 MGHRA, CDR2 YSYEKL. CDR3 length: 17 residues. Trimming removed 6 bases at V and 5 bases at J, with 20 bases between. Here the CDR3 reads CASSLNSMGRNNSPLHF. CDR3 in DNA: TGCGCCAGCAGTCTCAACTCTATGGGACGGAATAATTCACCCCTCCACTTT.

This clonotype was counted ten times or more. The rearrangement joins TRBV19 to TRBJ1-2; 7 bases are shared with TRBD1. This CDR3 is built from 13 residues. Germline V lookup: CDR1 LNHDA, CDR2 SQIVND (reference sequence). V was clipped by 6 bases and J by 6 bases; unmatched bases: 7. CDR3 region: CASSRQGEDGYTF. The CDR3 region has the DNA TGTGCCAGTAGCCGACAGGGAGAGGATGGCTACACCTTC.

In its sample, this clonotype ranks as medium-sized (0.01 to 0.1%). This chain uses TRBV7-9 with TRBJ1-1; the D gene is possibly TRBD1 (5 bases). V dropped 8 bases and J dropped 3 bases, with 16 bases sitting between them. The CDR3 sequence is 14 residues long. Germline V lookup: CDR1 SEHNR, CDR2 FQNEAQ (reference sequence). The CDR3 loop reads CASRGSRADTEAFF. CDR3 coding DNA: TGTGCCAGCCGGGGGTCAAGGGCGGACACTGAAGCTTTCTTT.

By its share, this clonotype is medium-sized (0.01 to 0.1%). V usage is TRBV9 and J usage is TRBJ1-5; D gene uncertain. Trimming pared 3 bases from V and 7 bases from J, leaving 11 bases between. The CDR3 has 13 amino acids. The germline V gene has CDR1 SGDLS and CDR2 YYNGEE. The CDR3 loop is CASSAETGQPQHF. The CDR3, as DNA: TGTGCCAGCAGCGCAGAAACGGGGCAGCCCCAGCATTTT.